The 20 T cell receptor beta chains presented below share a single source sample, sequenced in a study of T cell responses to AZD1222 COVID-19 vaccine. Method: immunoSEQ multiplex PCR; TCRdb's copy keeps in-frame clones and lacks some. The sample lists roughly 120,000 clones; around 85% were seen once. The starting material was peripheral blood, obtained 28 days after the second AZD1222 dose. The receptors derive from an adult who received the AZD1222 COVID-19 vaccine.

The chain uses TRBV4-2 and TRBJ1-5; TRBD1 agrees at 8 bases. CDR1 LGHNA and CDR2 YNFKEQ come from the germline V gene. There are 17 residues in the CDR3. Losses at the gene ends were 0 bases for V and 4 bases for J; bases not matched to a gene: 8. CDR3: CASSQDFRDRPNQPQHF. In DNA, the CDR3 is TGTGCCAGCAGCCAAGATTTTCGGGACAGGCCAAATCAGCCCCAGCATTTT.

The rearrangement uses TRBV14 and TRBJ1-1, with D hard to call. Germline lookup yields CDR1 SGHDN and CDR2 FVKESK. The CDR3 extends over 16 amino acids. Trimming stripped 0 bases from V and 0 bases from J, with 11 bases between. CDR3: CASSQDPPHLNTEAFF. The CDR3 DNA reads TGTGCCAGCAGCCAAGATCCCCCGCACCTGAACACTGAAGCTTTCTTT.

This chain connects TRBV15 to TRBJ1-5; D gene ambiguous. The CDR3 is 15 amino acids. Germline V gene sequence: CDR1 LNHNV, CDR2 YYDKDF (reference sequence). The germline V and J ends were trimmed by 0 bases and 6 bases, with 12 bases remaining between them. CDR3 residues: CATSRDRAIPQPQHF. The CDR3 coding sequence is TGTGCCACCAGCAGAGATCGCGCCATACCTCAGCCCCAGCATTTT.

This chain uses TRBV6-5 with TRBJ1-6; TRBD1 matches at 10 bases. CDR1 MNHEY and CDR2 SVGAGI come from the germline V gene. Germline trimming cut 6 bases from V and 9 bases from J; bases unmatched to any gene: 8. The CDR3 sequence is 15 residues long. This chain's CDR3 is CASSPRQGASSPLHF. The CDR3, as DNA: TGTGCCAGCAGCCCCAGACAGGGGGCGAGTTCACCCCTCCACTTT.

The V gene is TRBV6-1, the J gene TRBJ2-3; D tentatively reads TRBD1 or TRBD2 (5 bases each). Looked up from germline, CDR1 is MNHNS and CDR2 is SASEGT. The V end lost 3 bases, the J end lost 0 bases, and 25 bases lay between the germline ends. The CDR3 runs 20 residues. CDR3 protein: CASSDRARRSMGPSTDTQYF. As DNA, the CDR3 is TGTGCCAGCAGTGACCGGGCTAGGAGGAGTATGGGACCTAGCACAGATACGCAGTATTTT.

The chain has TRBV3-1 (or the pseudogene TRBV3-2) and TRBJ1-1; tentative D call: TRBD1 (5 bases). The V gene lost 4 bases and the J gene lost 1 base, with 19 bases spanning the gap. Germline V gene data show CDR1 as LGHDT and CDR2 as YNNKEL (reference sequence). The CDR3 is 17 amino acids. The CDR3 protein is CASSPAGGVGQNTEAFF. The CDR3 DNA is TGTGCCAGCAGCCCAGCTGGGGGGGTGGGGCAGAACACTGAAGCTTTCTTT.

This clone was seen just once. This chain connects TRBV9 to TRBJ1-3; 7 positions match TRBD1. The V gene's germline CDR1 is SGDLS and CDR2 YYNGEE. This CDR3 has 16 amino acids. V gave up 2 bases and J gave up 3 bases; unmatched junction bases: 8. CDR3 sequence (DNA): TGTGCCAGCAGCGTTCTCCAGGGGGGTATTGGAAACACCATATATTTT. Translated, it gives CASSVLQGGIGNTIYF.

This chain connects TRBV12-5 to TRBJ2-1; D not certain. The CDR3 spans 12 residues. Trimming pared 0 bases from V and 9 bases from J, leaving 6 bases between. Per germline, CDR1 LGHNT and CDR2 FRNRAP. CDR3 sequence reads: CASGLVPGEQFF. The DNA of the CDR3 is TGTGCTAGTGGTTTGGTACCCGGTGAGCAGTTCTTC.

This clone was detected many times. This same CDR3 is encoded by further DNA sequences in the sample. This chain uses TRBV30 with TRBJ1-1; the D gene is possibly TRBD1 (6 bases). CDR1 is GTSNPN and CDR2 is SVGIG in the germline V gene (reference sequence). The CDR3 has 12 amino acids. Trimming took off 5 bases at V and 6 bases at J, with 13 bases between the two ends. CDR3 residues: CAWERRGAEAFF. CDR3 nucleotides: TGTGCCTGGGAGCGCAGGGGAGCTGAAGCTTTCTTT.

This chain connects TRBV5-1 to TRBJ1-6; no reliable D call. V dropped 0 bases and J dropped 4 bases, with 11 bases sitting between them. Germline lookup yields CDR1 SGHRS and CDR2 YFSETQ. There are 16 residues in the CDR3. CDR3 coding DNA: TGCGCCAGCAGCTTGGGTCAGAACACTTATAATTCACCCCTCCACTTT. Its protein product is CASSLGQNTYNSPLHF. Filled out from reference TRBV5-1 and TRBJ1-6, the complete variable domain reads KAGVTQTPRYLIKTRGQQVTLSCSPISGHRSVSWYQQTPGQGLQFLFEYFSETQRNKGNFPGRFSGRQFSNSRSEMNVSTLELGDSALYLCASSLGQNTYNSPLHFGNGTRLTVT.

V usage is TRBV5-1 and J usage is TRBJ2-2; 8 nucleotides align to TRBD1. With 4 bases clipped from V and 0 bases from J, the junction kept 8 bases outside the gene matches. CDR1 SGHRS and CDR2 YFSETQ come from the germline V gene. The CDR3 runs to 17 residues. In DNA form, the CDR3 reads TGCGCCAGCAGCCGAAACAACAGGGGGTCGAACACCGGGGAGCTGTTTTTT. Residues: CASSRNNRGSNTGELFF. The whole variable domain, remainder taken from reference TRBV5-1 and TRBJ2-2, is KAGVTQTPRYLIKTRGQQVTLSCSPISGHRSVSWYQQTPGQGLQFLFEYFSETQRNKGNFPGRFSGRQFSNSRSEMNVSTLELGDSALYLCASSRNNRGSNTGELFFGEGSRLTVL.

In nucleotides, the CDR3 is TGCGCCAGCAGCTCCGAAAAAAGGTTCGACACAGATACGCAGTATTTT. Protein: CASSSEKRFDTDTQYF. The V and J genes are TRBV5-1 and TRBJ2-3; no clear D. The germline V gene has CDR1 SGHRS and CDR2 YFSETQ. This CDR3 has 16 amino acids. Trimming left V 3 bases short and J 2 bases short, with 16 bases between.

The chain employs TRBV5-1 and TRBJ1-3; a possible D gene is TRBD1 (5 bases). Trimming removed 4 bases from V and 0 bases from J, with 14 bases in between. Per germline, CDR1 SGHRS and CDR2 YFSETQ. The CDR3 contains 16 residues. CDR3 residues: CASSPEGERSGNTIYF. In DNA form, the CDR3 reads TGCGCCAGCAGCCCGGAAGGGGAACGCTCTGGAAACACCATATATTTT.

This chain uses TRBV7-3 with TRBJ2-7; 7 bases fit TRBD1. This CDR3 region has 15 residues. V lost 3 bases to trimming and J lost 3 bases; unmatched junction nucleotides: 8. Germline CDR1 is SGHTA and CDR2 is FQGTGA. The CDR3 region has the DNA TGTGCCAGCAGCTTGGGCACCGGGACAGACTACGAGCAGTACTTC. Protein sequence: CASSLGTGTDYEQYF.

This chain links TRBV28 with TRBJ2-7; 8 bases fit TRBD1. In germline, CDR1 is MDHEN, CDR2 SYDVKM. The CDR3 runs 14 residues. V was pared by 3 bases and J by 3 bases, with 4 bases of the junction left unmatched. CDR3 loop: CASSFLQGVYEQYF. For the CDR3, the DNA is TGTGCCAGCAGTTTTTTACAGGGGGTCTACGAGCAGTACTTC.

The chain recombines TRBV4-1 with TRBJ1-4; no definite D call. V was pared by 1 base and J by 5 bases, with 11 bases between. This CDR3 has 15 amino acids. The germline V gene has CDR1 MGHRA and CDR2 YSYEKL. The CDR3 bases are TGCGCCAGCAGCCAAGTTGTGACGGGAAATGAAAAACTGTTTTTT. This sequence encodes CASSQVVTGNEKLFF.

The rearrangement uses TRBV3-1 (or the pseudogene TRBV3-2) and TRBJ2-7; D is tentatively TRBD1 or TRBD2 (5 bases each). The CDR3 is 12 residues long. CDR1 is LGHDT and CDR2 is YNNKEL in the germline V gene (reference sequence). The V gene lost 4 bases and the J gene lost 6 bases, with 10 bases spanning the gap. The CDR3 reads CASSLERGEQYF. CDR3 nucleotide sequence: TGTGCCAGCAGCCTGGAGAGGGGCGAGCAGTACTTC.

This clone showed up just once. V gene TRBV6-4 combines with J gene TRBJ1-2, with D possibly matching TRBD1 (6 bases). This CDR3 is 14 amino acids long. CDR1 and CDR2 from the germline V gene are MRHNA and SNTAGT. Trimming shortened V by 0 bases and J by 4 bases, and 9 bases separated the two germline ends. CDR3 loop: CASSDSLTGYGYTF. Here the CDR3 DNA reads TGTGCCAGCAGTGACTCTTTGACAGGCTATGGCTACACCTTC.

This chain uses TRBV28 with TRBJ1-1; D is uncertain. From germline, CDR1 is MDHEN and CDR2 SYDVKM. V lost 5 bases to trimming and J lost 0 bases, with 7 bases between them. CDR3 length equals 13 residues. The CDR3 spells CASSARMNTEAFF. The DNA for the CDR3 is TGTGCCAGCAGTGCCAGGATGAACACTGAAGCTTTCTTT.

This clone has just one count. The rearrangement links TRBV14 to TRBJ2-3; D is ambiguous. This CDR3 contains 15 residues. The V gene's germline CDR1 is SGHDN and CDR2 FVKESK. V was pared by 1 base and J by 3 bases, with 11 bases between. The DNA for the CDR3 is TGTGCCAGCAGCCAAGTGAGGACGATTACAGATACGCAGTATTTT. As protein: CASSQVRTITDTQYF.